Included here is one T cell receptor beta chain sequence, with context. CDR3 length: 15 residues. Trimming took 0 bases from V and 4 from J, leaving 10 bases between them. The germline CDR1 and CDR2 sequences are MNHNY and SVGAGI (reference sequence). This specimen belongs to a study of blood T cell repertoires in COVID-19. Measured with immunoSEQ multiplex PCR; TCRdb has only the in-frame clones, and not every one. The table has roughly 200,000 clones, 94% seen once; the top ten hold about 0.76%. The chain combines TRBV6-6 with TRBJ2-1; D gene uncertain. This sequence was found in a man aged 25 to 40 with COVID-19, enrolled during active disease. Sequencing was carried out using peripheral blood. CDR3 loop: CASSYSQDMYNEQFF. The DNA for the CDR3 is TGTGCCAGCAGTTACTCGCAGGATATGTACAATGAGCAGTTCTTC.